This T cell receptor beta chain was documented in a study of molecular identifiers for immune sequencing clone quantification. A single count supports this clonotype. The junction departs from the called germline gene at one end, perhaps through a read error. One entry per CDR3 protein results from TCRdb running MiXCR on the PCR reads. There are some 97,000 distinct CDR3 sequences in the sample; around a third occur only once, and roughly 4.2% lies in the top ten. This CDR3 has 14 amino acids. The sample taken for sequencing was naive CD8+ T cells from blood, with Jurkat cell RNA spiked in. The sample's subset: FACS-sorted CD8+CD4-CCR7+CD45RA+ naive T cells. This chain joins TRBV23-1 and TRBJ2-7; D may correspond to TRBD1 or TRBD2 (5 bases each). TRBV23-1 is reported as an ORF; its role is uncertain. This TCR was recovered from a human donor in good health. Some libraries in this study had Jurkat cell RNA spiked in. The CDR3 here is CASSPGTPFYEQNF. The CDR3 DNA is TGCGCCAGCAGTCCCGGGACCCCTTTCTACGAGCAGAACTTC.